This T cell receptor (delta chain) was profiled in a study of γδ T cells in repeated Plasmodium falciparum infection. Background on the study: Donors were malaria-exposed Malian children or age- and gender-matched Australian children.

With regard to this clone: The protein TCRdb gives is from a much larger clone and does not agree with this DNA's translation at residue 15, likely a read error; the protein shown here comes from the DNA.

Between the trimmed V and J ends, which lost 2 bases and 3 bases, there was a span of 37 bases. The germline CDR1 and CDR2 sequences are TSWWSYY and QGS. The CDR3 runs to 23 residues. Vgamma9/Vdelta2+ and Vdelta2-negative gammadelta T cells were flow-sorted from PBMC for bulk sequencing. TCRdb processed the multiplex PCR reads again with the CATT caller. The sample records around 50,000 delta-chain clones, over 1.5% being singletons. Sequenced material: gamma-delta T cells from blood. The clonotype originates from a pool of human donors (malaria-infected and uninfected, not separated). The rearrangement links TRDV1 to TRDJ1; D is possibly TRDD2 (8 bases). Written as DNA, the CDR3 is TGTGCTCTTGGGGAAGGCTTAAAAGCCTTCCTATTCTTGCTGGTGGATACGCCCGATAAACTCATCTTT. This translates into CALGEGLKAFLFLLVDTPDKLIF.